The 25 T cell receptor beta chains presented below share a single source sample, sequenced in a study. MiXCR, run by TCRdb on the 5' RACE reads, gives a single entry per CDR3 protein. The sample includes 55,000 or so distinct CDR3 sequences, more than 20% seen only once; the top ten take 3.2%. The sorted Tregs were CD4+CD25+CD127-/low cells. The specimen was tumor-infiltrating Tregs sorted from the breast tumor. All receptors derive from a female donor with breast cancer.

V is TRBV4-1 and J is TRBJ2-2; a weak D match, TRBD2 (6 bases). Looked up from germline, CDR1 is MGHRA and CDR2 is YSYEKL. Trimming removed 1 base from V and 2 bases from J, with 11 bases in between. This CDR3 has 16 amino acids. The CDR3 DNA reads TGCGCCAGCAGCCAAGGGATTAGCGGCAACACCGGGGAGCTGTTTTTT. Amino acids: CASSQGISGNTGELFF.

This chain joins TRBV5-1 and TRBJ2-2, with a tentative D call TRBD1 (6 bases). This CDR3 is built from 16 residues. CDR1 and CDR2 from the germline V gene are SGHRS and YFSETQ. V was trimmed by 0 bases and J by 1 base, leaving 10 bases between them. The CDR3 sequence: CASSLAGTQNTGELFF. In DNA form, the CDR3 reads TGCGCCAGCAGCTTGGCCGGGACACAGAACACCGGGGAGCTGTTTTTT.

This clonotype was recorded a few times. The rearrangement joins TRBV20-1 to TRBJ2-7, with D possibly called TRBD1 or TRBD2 (6 bases each). Trimming removed 7 bases from V and 0 bases from J, with 22 bases in between. Germline lookup yields CDR1 DFQATT and CDR2 SNEGSKA (reference sequence). CDR3 length equals 16 residues. CDR3 nucleotide sequence: TGCAGTGTCCTCTTACAAGGAGGGGGTATCTCCTACGAGCAGTACTTC. Protein sequence: CSVLLQGGGISYEQYF.

This clonotype was seen repeatedly, ten times or more. This chain connects TRBV27 to TRBJ1-2; 7 bases fit TRBD1. Trimming removed 8 bases from V and 1 base from J; junction bases left unmatched: 10. Germline assignment: CDR1 MNHEY and CDR2 SMNVEV (reference sequence). The CDR3 consists of 15 residues. In DNA form, the CDR3 reads TGTGCCAGCCGGGACAGCCCTACTCATAACTATGGCTACACCTTC. Protein product: CASRDSPTHNYGYTF.

This clonotype was seen more than once but under ten times. The chain combines TRBV11-2 with TRBJ2-3, with D possibly matching TRBD2 (7 bases). The CDR3 covers 16 residues. Trimming took 6 bases from V and 0 from J, leaving 16 bases between them. Germline lookup yields CDR1 SGHAT and CDR2 FQNNGV. The CDR3 DNA follows: TGTGCCAGCAGGCTCGGGGGGCTAGCCAGCACAGATACGCAGTATTTT. Encoded protein: CASRLGGLASTDTQYF. Complete variable domain (other parts from reference TRBV11-2 and TRBJ2-3): EAGVAQSPRYKIIEKRQSVAFWCNPISGHATLYWYQQILGQGPKLLIQFQNNGVVDDSQLPKDRFSAERLKGVDSTLKIQPAKLEDSAVYLCASRLGGLASTDTQYFGPGTRLTVL.

In its sample, this clonotype was seen a few times. The chain recombines TRBV6-6 with TRBJ2-5, with a possible D match to TRBD1 (6 bases). Germline lookup yields CDR1 MNHNY and CDR2 SVGAGI (reference sequence). V was cut by 6 bases and J by 4 bases, with 15 bases left in between. This CDR3 contains 14 residues. The CDR3, as DNA: TGTGCCAGCAGACCAGGGGTGTGGGCAGAGACCCAGTACTTC. This sequence encodes CASRPGVWAETQYF.

The table lists this clonotype with a few counts. CDR3 sequence reads: CASSHGGQEGRSEKLFF. The CDR3 nucleotides read TGTGCCAGCAGCCATGGGGGACAGGAAGGACGGAGTGAAAAACTGTTTTTT. This sequence joins TRBV5-5 and TRBJ1-4, with 8 nucleotides matching TRBD1. The CDR3 covers 17 residues. Germline V lookup: CDR1 SGHKS, CDR2 YYEKEE (reference sequence). Unmatched junction bases numbered 15, after V lost 4 bases and J lost 7 bases.

The chain carries TRBV27 and TRBJ1-2; a weak D match, TRBD1 (5 bases). V lost 4 bases, J lost 7 bases, and 13 bases lay in between. This CDR3 contains 13 residues. Germline V gene data show CDR1 as MNHEY and CDR2 as SMNVEV (reference sequence). CDR3 coding DNA: TGTGCCAGCAGTTCCAGACCGGGGACTGGCTACACCTTC. Translation gives CASSSRPGTGYTF.

For the CDR3, the DNA is TGTGCCAGCAGCAGGGGACGGGATCAGCCCCAGCATTTT. It translates to CASSRGRDQPQHF. The rearrangement links TRBV7-9 to TRBJ1-5; the D gene is possibly TRBD1 (5 bases). V was pared by 5 bases and J by 5 bases, with 10 bases between. Germline V gene lookup returns CDR1 SEHNR and CDR2 FQNEAQ (reference sequence). CDR3 length equals 13 residues.

V usage is TRBV12-3 or TRBV12-4 and J usage is TRBJ2-2; no reliable D call. The CDR3 spans 13 residues. Between the trimmed V and J ends, which lost 6 bases and 3 bases, there was a span of 8 bases. The CDR3 DNA sequence: TGTGCCAGCAGAAAAACAGACACCGGGGAGCTGTTTTTT. It is translated as CASRKTDTGELFF.

Ten or more counts support this clonotype. J is TRBJ2-5 and V is TRBV20-1; 9 bases agree with TRBD2. The germline V gene encodes CDR1 DFQATT and CDR2 SNEGSKA (reference sequence). V was pared by 6 bases and J by 5 bases, with 13 bases of the junction left unmatched. This CDR3 comprises 15 residues. DNA for the CDR3: TGCAGTGCACCCAGGGCGGGAGGGCCGAGGGAGACCCAGTACTTC. It yields the protein CSAPRAGGPRETQYF.

J is TRBJ2-7 and V is TRBV28; the match to TRBD2 covers 11 bases. CDR3 length equals 17 residues. V lost 3 bases and J lost 0; bases outside the gene matches: 7. CDR1 MDHEN and CDR2 SYDVKM come from the germline V gene. The CDR3 here is CASSFNLAGGSSYEQYF. DNA of the CDR3: TGTGCCAGCAGTTTTAACCTAGCGGGAGGTTCCTCCTACGAGCAGTACTTC. Combining the CDR3 with reference TRBV28 and TRBJ2-7 gives the whole variable domain DVKVTQSSRYLVKRTGEKVFLECVQDMDHENMFWYRQDPGLGLRLIYFSYDVKMKEKGDIPEGYSVSREKKERFSLILESASTNQTSMYLCASSFNLAGGSSYEQYFGPGTRLTVT.

This clonotype was seen at least ten times. V usage is TRBV6-5 and J usage is TRBJ1-1, with 10 bases fitting TRBD1. This CDR3 is built from 14 residues. The V gene end was trimmed by 4 bases and the J gene end by 3 bases; junction bases not matched to a gene: 2. Germline V gene sequence: CDR1 MNHEY, CDR2 SVGAGI. For the CDR3, the DNA is TGTGCCAGCAGTTGGACAGGGGGTGACACTGAAGCTTTCTTT. Translation: CASSWTGGDTEAFF.

This clonotype was recorded once. The chain carries TRBV11-2 and TRBJ2-1; the D is unclear. Looked up from germline, CDR1 is SGHAT and CDR2 is FQNNGV. This CDR3 has 14 residues. V lost 5 bases and J 13 bases, leaving 21 bases between the germline ends. CDR3 DNA: TGTGCCAGCAGCCCTACTCAGACGAAAAGGATCCAGTTCTTC. It codes for CASSPTQTKRIQFF.

This clonotype occurred a few times. The CDR3 DNA sequence: TGTGCCAGCAGTTTAGCCGCCGGGACGGCGAACACTGAAGCTTTCTTT. As protein: CASSLAAGTANTEAFF. This chain links TRBV12-3 or TRBV12-4 with TRBJ1-1; possible D gene TRBD1, 5 bases. V shed 0 bases and J shed 1 base, with 12 bases lying between them. The CDR3 has 16 amino acids.

This clonotype showed up many times. This chain uses TRBV5-1 with TRBJ1-4; no firm D call. The CDR3 contains 16 residues. Deletions cut 2 bases from V and 3 bases from J, with 14 bases between. The V gene's germline CDR1 is SGHRS and CDR2 YFSETQ. CDR3: CASSLRGTVPNEKLFF. DNA for the CDR3: TGCGCCAGCAGCTTAAGAGGCACGGTCCCTAATGAAAAACTGTTTTTT.

This clonotype was observed a handful of times. CDR3 protein: CASSPSREPSTRSFF. CDR3 DNA sequence: TGTGCCAGCTCACCTTCGCGGGAGCCGTCCACTAGGTCCTTCTTC. J is TRBJ2-1 and V is TRBV18; 7 bases are shared with TRBD2. The ends lost 3 bases at V and 16 bases at J; junction bases unmatched: 18. Per germline, CDR1 KGHSH and CDR2 LQKENI. CDR3 length: 15 amino acids.

V and J are TRBV20-1 and TRBJ1-2, with TRBD1 matching 7 bases. Looked up from germline, CDR1 is DFQATT and CDR2 is SNEGSKA (reference sequence). The CDR3 is made up of 12 amino acids. Germline trimming cut 3 bases from V and 8 bases from J; bases unmatched to any gene: 6. The CDR3, as DNA: TGCAGTGCTAGCGACAGGGAGGCGGGCTACACCTTC. It is translated as CSASDREAGYTF.

This clonotype appeared many times. A read error may account for a junction end that differs from germline. The V gene is TRBV7-7, the J gene TRBJ2-6; D possibly corresponds to TRBD1 (5 bases). The CDR3 spans 17 residues. Germline CDR1 is SSHAT and CDR2 is FNYEAQ (reference sequence). The CDR3 DNA sequence: TGTGCTAGCAGCAGGACATCTCACCTCTCTGGGGCCAACGTCCTGACTTTC. This sequence encodes CASSRTSHLSGANVLTF. Using reference TRBV7-7 and TRBJ2-6 for the parts outside the CDR3, the full variable domain is GAGVSQSPRYKVTKRGQDVTLRCDPISSHATLYWYQQALGQGPEFLTYFNYEAQPDKSGLPSDRFSAERPEGSISTLTIQRTEQRDSAMYRCASSRTSHLSGANVLTFGAGSRLTVL.

This clonotype was seen more than once but under ten times. The rearrangement links TRBV11-2 to TRBJ1-2; maybe TRBD1 (5 bases). This CDR3 comprises 13 residues. V lost 3 bases and J lost 6, with 11 bases in between. Germline V gene lookup returns CDR1 SGHAT and CDR2 FQNNGV. CDR3 amino acids: CASSFAPGNGYTF. The CDR3 DNA reads TGTGCCAGCAGCTTCGCACCAGGGAATGGCTACACCTTC.

Concerning this clonotype itself: This may be a read error: a much more frequent sequence differs by one nucleotide. The chain joins TRBV12-5 to TRBJ2-1, with unresolved D. The CDR3 length is 15 residues. CDR1 is LGHNT, CDR2 FRNRAP, per germline. V shed 4 bases and J shed 4 bases, with 14 bases lying between them. CDR3 loop: CASGSSRTVYNEQFF. For the CDR3, the DNA is TGTGCTAGTGGTTCCTCAAGGACCGTTTACAATGAGCAGTTCTTC.

This rearrangement joins TRBV2 to TRBJ1-6; perhaps TRBD1 as D (5 bases). Trimming cost V 5 bases and J 7 bases, with 12 bases left between them. From germline, CDR1 is SNHLY and CDR2 FYNNEI. CDR3 size: 14 residues. Written as DNA, the CDR3 is TGTGCCAGCAGTCCAGGGCGTATGAATTCACCCCTCCACTTT. It is translated as CASSPGRMNSPLHF.

This clonotype has at least ten counts. The rearrangement uses TRBV7-2 and TRBJ2-2; D is undetermined. The V gene's germline CDR1 is SGHTA and CDR2 FQGNSA. This CDR3 contains 15 residues. The germline V and J ends were trimmed by 2 bases and 1 base, with 8 bases remaining between them. This CDR3 is CASSLRSLNTGELFF. DNA of the CDR3: TGTGCCAGCAGCTTACGTAGTCTGAACACCGGGGAGCTGTTTTTT.

The chain has TRBV7-2 and TRBJ1-1; TRBD1 is a possible D gene (6 bases). The CDR3 has 15 residues. CDR1 and CDR2 (germline): SGHTA, FQGNSA. V lost 0 bases to trimming and J lost 4 bases, with 12 bases between them. CDR3 protein: CASSLATGLGTEAFF. The CDR3 coding sequence is TGTGCCAGCAGCTTAGCCACAGGGTTGGGCACTGAAGCTTTCTTT.

This clonotype was seen only a few times. This chain links TRBV6-2 or TRBV6-3 with TRBJ2-1; D unresolved. Germline CDR1 and CDR2: MNHEY and SVGEGT. This CDR3 is built from 13 residues. Deletions cut 5 bases from V and 4 bases from J, with 9 bases between. The CDR3 protein is CASSPLGYNEQFF. The CDR3, as DNA: TGTGCCAGCAGTCCCCTTGGATACAATGAGCAGTTCTTC.